This T cell receptor (beta chain) was captured by sequencing in a study of T cell responses to AZD1222 COVID-19 vaccine. The data were produced by immunoSEQ multiplex PCR, yet TCRdb's version contains in-frame clones alone and is incomplete. The data show fewer than 110,000 clones, about nine tenths seen once. Trimming took off 5 bases at V and 0 bases at J, with 7 bases between the two ends. The CDR3 extends over 14 amino acids. The germline V gene has CDR1 MNHEY and CDR2 SMNVEV (reference sequence). Remarks on this clone: Its matching antigen is unknown.

Study-level findings and limits: Donor demographics were predominantly white British with a female majority; clonal diversity may be underestimated. Baseline seropositives among AZD1222 recipients totaled only five to seven.

The starting material was peripheral blood, obtained on day 0 of AZD1222 vaccination. The TCR was taken from an adult in good health. The V gene is TRBV27, the J gene TRBJ1-4; a weak D match, TRBD1 (5 bases). CDR3: CASSDSPTNEKLFF. The DNA for the CDR3 is TGTGCCAGCAGTGACAGCCCAACTAATGAAAAACTGTTTTTT.